Listed below are T cell receptor beta chains from one sample, sequenced in a study of control samples from healthy donors and cancer patients. Here immunoSEQ multiplex PCR was the method, and the copy in TCRdb shows in-frame clones only, minus some. The profile shows 100,000 to 150,000 clones, around 94% of them singletons. The sequenced material came from PBMCs. These receptors all stem from an elderly man with head and neck cancer. CDR3s include the opening cysteine and the closing phenylalanine or tryptophan. The D gene is left open where the match is weak. Clone sizes are given selectively: once, few, many, or a class where the clone is expanded.

d_call | clone_size | j_call | v_call | cdr3_aa | cdr3_nt
TRBD1 | - | TRBJ1-2 | TRBV5-4 | CASSRTGQGGYGYTF | TGTGCCAGCAGCAGAACGGGACAGGGGGGATATGGCTACACCTTC
- | - | TRBJ1-1 | TRBV11-2 | CASSLLRVDTEAFF | TGTGCCAGCAGCTTACTCAGGGTAGATACTGAAGCTTTCTTT
- | - | TRBJ2-2 | TRBV6-5 | CASSYLAGNTGELFF | TGTGCCAGCAGTTACCTCGCGGGAAACACCGGGGAGCTGTTTTTT
TRBD1 | - | TRBJ1-6 | TRBV6-1 | CASSGHPGQSNSPLHF | TGTGCCAGCAGTGGACATCCGGGACAGAGTAATTCACCCCTCCACTTT
TRBD2 | - | TRBJ2-5 | TRBV7-6 | CASKSSGRADFQETQYF | TGTGCCAGCAAGTCTAGCGGGAGGGCCGACTTTCAAGAGACCCAGTACTTC
- | - | TRBJ1-6 | TRBV3-1/TRBV3-2 | CASSQTLGDLHF | TGTGCCAGCAGCCAAACCCTCGGCGACCTCCACTTT
- | - | TRBJ1-1 | TRBV12-3/TRBV12-4 | CASRTLNTEAFF | TGTGCCAGCCGTACTTTGAACACTGAAGCTTTCTTT
TRBD1 | - | TRBJ1-1 | TRBV19 | CASLLQGAPGTEAFF | TGTGCCAGCCTTCTCCAGGGGGCGCCTGGCACTGAAGCTTTCTTT
- | - | TRBJ1-4 | TRBV29-1 | CSVLKSATNEKLFF | TGCAGCGTTCTCAAATCTGCAACTAATGAAAAACTGTTTTTT
- | - | TRBJ2-7 | TRBV3-1/TRBV3-2 | CASSPRTPPYEQYF | TGTGCCAGCAGCCCGAGGACACCTCCCTACGAGCAGTACTTC
- | - | TRBJ2-3 | TRBV29-1 | CNPTGARGTDTQYF | TGCAACCCTACGGGGGCTAGAGGTACAGATACGCAGTATTTT
- | - | TRBJ2-7 | TRBV7-2 | CASSLTRVTSEQYF | TGTGCCAGCAGCTTAACCAGGGTCACTTCCGAGCAGTACTTC
- | - | TRBJ2-1 | TRBV7-2 | CASSLDNEQFF | TGTGCCAGCAGCCTGGACAATGAGCAGTTCTTC
- | - | TRBJ2-1 | TRBV13 | CASSFFGGNEQFF | TGTGCCAGCAGCTTCTTCGGGGGCAATGAGCAGTTCTTC
- | - | TRBJ2-5 | TRBV21-1 | CASSKVGTGSETQYF | -
- | - | TRBJ1-1 | TRBV5-4 | CASSLSKDGNTEAFF | TGTGCCAGCAGCTTGTCTAAGGACGGAAACACTGAAGCTTTCTTT
- | - | TRBJ1-5 | TRBV21-1 | CASSQIPGQLYQPQHF | TGTGCCAGCAGCCAGATACCGGGACAGCTATATCAGCCCCAGCATTTT
- | once | TRBJ1-5 | TRBV7-2 | CASSLDRNQPQHF | TGTGCCAGCAGCTTAGATAGAAATCAGCCCCAGCATTTT
TRBD1 | few | TRBJ2-5 | TRBV10-1 | CASSESGTGHETQYF | TGCGCCAGCAGTGAGTCCGGGACAGGGCACGAGACCCAGTACTTC
TRBD2 | - | TRBJ2-1 | TRBV2 | CASRPGLAGVNEQFF | TGTGCCAGCAGGCCGGGACTAGCGGGGGTCAATGAGCAGTTCTTC
TRBD1 | - | TRBJ2-7 | TRBV7-9 | CAGGQGRHEQYF | TGTGCCGGTGGACAGGGCCGGCACGAGCAGTACTTC
- | few | TRBJ1-1 | TRBV5-1 | CASSQAQGSTEAFF | TGCGCCAGCAGCCAGGCCCAGGGGAGCACTGAAGCTTTCTTT
- | - | TRBJ1-1 | TRBV5-4 | CASSLSALTEAFF | TGTGCCAGCAGCCTGAGCGCCCTCACTGAAGCTTTCTTT
- | - | TRBJ1-1 | TRBV10-3 | CAISGGQTEAFF | TGTGCCATCAGTGGGGGGCAGACTGAAGCTTTCTTT
TRBD1 | - | TRBJ1-5 | TRBV7-2 | CASSPGGDRDQPQHF | TGTGCCAGCAGCCCCGGAGGGGACAGGGATCAGCCCCAGCATTTT
- | - | TRBJ2-7 | TRBV21-1 | CASSKDSDRSSYEQYF | TGTGCCAGCAGCAAAGACTCGGACAGGAGCTCCTACGAGCAGTACTTC
- | - | TRBJ1-5 | TRBV12-3/TRBV12-4 | CASSLGRYQPQHF | TGTGCCAGCAGTTTGGGCAGATATCAGCCCCAGCATTTT
- | once | TRBJ2-1 | TRBV9 | CASSGRPWNEQFF | TGTGCCAGCAGCGGCCGTCCCTGGAATGAGCAGTTCTTC
TRBD1 | - | TRBJ2-1 | TRBV5-5 | CASSVGQGGYNEQFF | TGTGCCAGCAGCGTGGGACAGGGGGGTTACAATGAGCAGTTCTTC
TRBD1 | few | TRBJ2-1 | TRBV10-2 | CASSGGPLGQNEQFF | TGCGCCAGCAGTGGAGGTCCCCTGGGACAGAATGAGCAGTTCTTC
TRBD2 | - | TRBJ2-1 | TRBV4-1 | CASSQGGGGGYNEQFF | TGCGCCAGCAGTCAAGGCGGCGGGGGAGGTTACAATGAGCAGTTCTTC
- | - | TRBJ2-2 | TRBV19 | CASADARGNTGELFF | TGTGCCAGTGCAGATGCGCGGGGGAACACCGGGGAGCTGTTTTTT
- | - | TRBJ2-7 | TRBV12-3/TRBV12-4 | CASSLVDEQYF | TGTGCCAGCAGTTTGGTGGACGAGCAGTACTTC
TRBD1 | - | TRBJ2-7 | TRBV5-5 | CASSLTGETYEQYF | TGTGCCAGCAGCCTGACAGGGGAAACCTACGAGCAGTACTTC
TRBD2 | - | TRBJ2-7 | TRBV9 | CASSVGPQLAGGPYEQYF | TGTGCCAGCAGCGTAGGCCCCCAACTAGCGGGAGGACCCTACGAGCAGTACTTC
- | few | TRBJ1-5 | TRBV4-1 | CASSRDIEGNQPQHF | TGCGCCAGCAGCCGGGACATTGAGGGCAATCAGCCCCAGCATTTT
- | - | TRBJ2-2 | TRBV7-6 | CASRPLVNTGELFF | TGTGCCAGCAGACCGCTAGTAAACACCGGGGAGCTGTTTTTT
TRBD1 | - | TRBJ1-2 | TRBV10-3 | CATAGQGGAGGYTF | TGTGCCACCGCAGGACAGGGTGGTGCTGGGGGCTACACCTTC
- | - | TRBJ1-2 | TRBV12-3/TRBV12-4 | CASSAALSSGYTF | TGTGCCAGCAGTGCGGCCCTCTCTTCTGGCTACACCTTC
- | - | TRBJ1-2 | TRBV12-3/TRBV12-4 | CASSLDFSGYTF | TGTGCCAGCAGTTTAGATTTCTCCGGCTACACCTTC
- | - | TRBJ2-3 | TRBV6-2/TRBV6-3 | CASRPRTDTQYF | TGTGCCAGCAGACCTAGAACAGATACGCAGTATTTT
TRBD2 | - | TRBJ2-3 | TRBV27 | CASSRTSGSEPDTQYF | TGTGCCAGCAGCCGGACTAGCGGGAGTGAGCCAGATACGCAGTATTTT